Listed below are T cell receptor beta chains from one sample, sequenced in a study of T cell changes during pregnancy in multiple sclerosis. TCRdb's copy holds only in-frame clones and misses some; the assay was immunoSEQ multiplex PCR. Of under 45,000 clones in the sample, 89% were seen once. The specimen was CD4+ T cells from peripheral blood mononuclear cells, collected in the first trimester of pregnancy. These TCRs come from a female donor with multiple sclerosis, enrolled in a pregnancy study. Each CDR3 is given with its conserved first and last residue. A D gene is named only where the DNA matches it firmly. Clone size is shown for a subset of rows, as once, few, many or a class of expanded clone.

D	J	V	size	DNA	CDR3
-	TRBJ2-7	TRBV2	-	TGTGCCAGCAGACTAGATGGGGTTCTGGGCGAGCAGTACTTC	CASRLDGVLGEQYF
TRBD2	TRBJ2-2	TRBV7-9	-	TGTGCCAGCAGCCCTAGCGGGAGGAACACCGGGGAGCTGTTTTTT	CASSPSGRNTGELFF
TRBD2	TRBJ2-7	TRBV9	-	TGTGCCAGCAGCGTAGGTCCTAGCGGGAGCTTCCCCCAATACGAGCAGTACTTC	CASSVGPSGSFPQYEQYF
TRBD2	TRBJ2-6	TRBV19	once	TGTGCCAGTGAGGGAGGGGCTGGGGCCAACGTCCTGACTTTC	CASEGGAGANVLTF
-	TRBJ1-2	TRBV20-1	-	TGCAGTGCTAGAGATCCCCGGGCGGGCACCTTC	CSARDPRAGTF
TRBD1	TRBJ2-6	TRBV5-1	-	TGCGCCAGCAGCTTGTGGTGGACAGGGGGTGGAAGCTCTGGGGCCAACGTCCTGACTTTC	CASSLWWTGGGSSGANVLTF
-	TRBJ2-2	TRBV19	-	TGTGCCAGTACTAGGACTCTCGGGACCGGGGAGCTGTTTTTT	CASTRTLGTGELFF
TRBD2	TRBJ2-2	TRBV19	-	TGTGCCAGTAAAGTAGCGGGGATCACCGGGGAGCTGTTTTTT	CASKVAGITGELFF
-	TRBJ2-7	TRBV29-1	-	TGCAGCGTCGTGGGGGGCGGGAGTAGCTACGAGCAGTACTTC	CSVVGGGSSYEQYF
-	TRBJ2-1	TRBV7-2	-	TGTGCCAGCAGCTTAGCGGGAGTGAATGAGCAGTTCTTC	CASSLAGVNEQFF
TRBD1	TRBJ1-2	TRBV5-4	-	TGTGCCAGCAAGACTGAACAGGGGCCCGAGATTGGCTACACCTTC	CASKTEQGPEIGYTF
TRBD2	TRBJ2-2	TRBV2	-	TGTGCCAGCAGTGTACTCGGGACTAAGAACACCGGGGAGCTGTTTTTT	CASSVLGTKNTGELFF
TRBD2	TRBJ2-4	TRBV2	-	TGTGCCAGCAGGAAGGGACTAGCGGCCATCGGTCCCCAAAACATTCAGTACTTC	CASRKGLAAIGPQNIQYF
-	TRBJ2-7	TRBV29-1	-	TGCAGCGTTGTAAGCAGGAGCCGGTGGGGGCTGGACGAGCAGTACTTC	CSVVSRSRWGLDEQYF
TRBD2	TRBJ2-7	TRBV28	-	TGTGCCAGCAGCCCTAGCGGGGGAGCCTACGAGCAGTACTTC	CASSPSGGAYEQYF
TRBD2	TRBJ2-1	TRBV9	-	TGTGCCAGCAGCGTAGGGCTAGCGGGAGAGGGTGAGCAGTTCTTC	CASSVGLAGEGEQFF
TRBD2	TRBJ2-1	TRBV5-1	-	TGCGCCAGCAGCTTGTTAACTAGCGCGACGGATGAGCAGTTCTTC	CASSLLTSATDEQFF
TRBD1	TRBJ2-5	TRBV5-1	-	TGCGCCAGCAGCTTGCCCCGTGGGACAGTTATGTACCAAGAGACCCAGTACTTC	CASSLPRGTVMYQETQYF
-	TRBJ1-1	TRBV5-6	-	TGTGCCAGCAGCTCGGGGAGACACACTGAAGCTTTCTTT	CASSSGRHTEAFF
-	TRBJ1-1	TRBV19	-	TGTGCCAGCACGAGTCAGGGCTCGGTGAACACTGAAGCTTTCTTT	CASTSQGSVNTEAFF
TRBD2	TRBJ2-7	TRBV19	-	TGTGCCAGTAGCCCGATTCCCCCGGGACTAGCGGGAGGGACCTACGAGCAGTACTTC	CASSPIPPGLAGGTYEQYF
TRBD1	TRBJ2-7	TRBV18	-	TGTGCCAGCTCACCATCACAGGGGCGCGGAGCCTACGAGCAGTACTTC	CASSPSQGRGAYEQYF
-	TRBJ1-1	TRBV28	-	TGTGCCAGCATACCGACTCACCCGAAAAGTGAAGCTTTCTTT	CASIPTHPKSEAFF
TRBD2	TRBJ2-2	TRBV19	-	TGTGCCAGTAGTATTATGGTTGGACTAGCGGGGGTCACCGGGGAGCTGTTTTTT	CASSIMVGLAGVTGELFF